Only a few counts were recorded for the clone carrying this T cell receptor (beta chain). Its antigen is still unknown. The data were obtained in a study of response to subunit inactivated influenza vaccine. Findings of the study overall: The authors put forward the suggestion that each seasonal influenza vaccination may bring in only a limited number of new T cells.

MiXCR was run by TCRdb on the RT-PCR reads, yielding one entry per CDR3 protein. Altogether approximately 680,000 distinct CDR3 sequences are present, 15% to 18% being singletons, with the ten largest covering around 10%. This TCR came from a man aged 50-60 years who received an inactivated influenza vaccine. Sequencing used PBMCs from blood, obtained approximately 12 days after vaccination.

The CDR3 coding sequence is TGTGCCAGCAGCCCCGGGTCGGGTAAAGCTTTCTTT. It yields the protein CASSPGSGKAFF. The rearrangement links TRBV7-9 to TRBJ1-1; D gene uncertain. CDR1 is SEHNR, CDR2 FQNEAQ, per germline (reference sequence). CDR3 length equals 12 residues. V was clipped by 5 bases and J by 9 bases, with 13 bases between them.